This TCR beta chain was obtained from a study of PD-1 blockade in classical Hodgkin lymphoma. Across the study: Intravenous nivolumab at 3 mg/kg was given to patients every 2 weeks.

Trimming cost V 3 bases and J 4 bases, with 13 bases left between them. Germline CDR1 and CDR2: SNHLY and FYNNEI. The CDR3 runs to 15 residues. Relapses following autologous stem cell transplantation were seen in all patients, with brentuximab vedotin exposure varying. Measured with immunoSEQ multiplex PCR; TCRdb has only the in-frame clones, and not every one. The sample shows 65,000 to 95,000 clones, roughly 89% of them seen only once. The sample in question was peripheral blood mononuclear cells (PBMCs), obtained at baseline. This clonotype was obtained from a human donor with classical Hodgkin lymphoma. The chain is built from TRBV2 and TRBJ1-3; the D gene is possibly TRBD1 (5 bases). CDR3 region: CASSEGVRGGNTIYF. CDR3 bases: TGTGCCAGCAGTGAGGGGGTCCGGGGAGGAAACACCATATATTTT.